This TCR beta chain was sequenced during a study of blood T cell repertoires in COVID-19. At the level of the study: The United States, Italy and Spain provided the acute and convalescent COVID-19 samples. T cells, B-cell-depleted T cells, or PBMCs provided the cDNA or gDNA that served as material.

CDR1 is SGHTA, CDR2 FQGNSA, per germline. There are 16 residues in the CDR3. The junction had 4 bases not matched to a gene; V was cut back by 1 base and J by 4 bases. Original analysis: Reference gene primer amplification in the assay estimated nucleated cell counts. TCRdb's table, derived via immunoSEQ multiplex PCR, lists solely in-frame clones and lacks some. From that table come the V and J calls and clone size; the DNA was used to work out D and trimming. The table includes 70,000 to 95,000 clones, under 85% detected once. V usage is TRBV7-2 and J usage is TRBJ2-1; 10 bases are a match to TRBD2. Input material: peripheral blood. The clonotype comes from a human donor in a cohort sampled during active COVID-19. CDR3 in amino acids: CASSLGSGGGYNEQFF. CDR3 nucleotide sequence: TGTGCCAGCAGCTTAGGGAGCGGGGGGGGTTACAATGAGCAGTTCTTC.